Listed below are T cell receptor beta chains from one sample, sequenced in a study of T cells after yellow fever vaccination. TCRdb ran MiXCR on the 5' RACE reads and lists one entry per CDR3 protein. The sample has around 200,000 distinct CDR3 sequences, about 11% seen once; the top ten hold around 34%. The material sequenced was CD8+ T cells sorted from PBMCs, taken 15 days after the yellow fever booster vaccination. Receptors originate from a man aged 18 to 29 who received the YFV17D yellow fever vaccine. The CDR3 runs from the conserved cysteine through the conserved F or W. A D gene is named only where the DNA matches it firmly. Size is stated for part of the rows, as once, few or many counts, or as a class when the clone is expanded.

CDR3 DNA	CDR3 protein	J gene	V gene	clone size	D gene
TGTGCCAGCAGCTTAGAACCGGATACGCAGTATTTT	CASSLEPDTQYF	TRBJ2-3	TRBV11-2	many	.
TGTGCCATACACGACAGTCTTTGGACAGATACGCAGTATTTT	CAIHDSLWTDTQYF	TRBJ2-3	TRBV10-3	.	.
TGTGCCAGCGGACAGGGGGGCTACAATGAGCAGTTCTTC	CASGQGGYNEQFF	TRBJ2-1	TRBV18	.	TRBD1
TGTGCCAGCAGTTTCGGGGGGCGGGGGGCTGAAGCTTTCTTT	CASSFGGRGAEAFF	TRBJ1-1	TRBV12-3/TRBV12-4	.	.
TGTGCCAGCAGCGCCAGCAGCTCCTACAATGAGCAGTTCTTC	CASSASSSYNEQFF	TRBJ2-1	TRBV9	many	.
TGTGCCAGCAGCCGGGGGGGTTGGCAGCCCCAGCATTTT	CASSRGGWQPQHF	TRBJ1-5	TRBV6-2/TRBV6-3	.	.
TGTGCCAGCAGCCAAGAGGGTGCAGGGGATGAAAAACTGTTTTTT	CASSQEGAGDEKLFF	TRBJ1-4	TRBV4-2	.	.
TGTGCCAGCAGTTTAGGGGGTACTCATCAGCCCCAGCATTTT	CASSLGGTHQPQHF	TRBJ1-5	TRBV27	many	.
TGTGCCACCAGCACACGGAATGGGGCCAACGTCCTGACTTTC	CATSTRNGANVLTF	TRBJ2-6	TRBV15	many	.
TGTGCCAGCAGCGAGGGCGGGGCCTCCTACGAGCAGTACTTC	CASSEGGASYEQYF	TRBJ2-7	TRBV6-5	.	.
TGTGCCAGCAGCCAAGGGGTAGGGGCTGGCAATGAGCAGTTCTTC	CASSQGVGAGNEQFF	TRBJ2-1	TRBV3-1	.	.
TGTGCCAGCAGCCAAACCGGGATGGCCTACGAGCAGTACTTC	CASSQTGMAYEQYF	TRBJ2-7	TRBV3-1	.	.
TGTGCCAGCAGCCAAGTCGAGAGCTACACCTTC	CASSQVESYTF	TRBJ1-2	TRBV4-2	.	.
TGTGCCAGCAGCGCACAGGGACTAGCGTTGAACACCGGGGAGCTGTTTTTT	CASSAQGLALNTGELFF	TRBJ2-2	TRBV7-9	.	TRBD2
TGTGCCAGCAGTTATTCGGGGTCCTATAATTCACCCCTCCACTTT	CASSYSGSYNSPLHF	TRBJ1-6	TRBV6-5	.	.
TGTGCCAGCAACCGTGGGACCCTGCGGACAGATACGCAGTATTTT	CASNRGTLRTDTQYF	TRBJ2-3	TRBV9	.	.
TGTGCCAGCAGCTTACATCCGACAGAGAACACCGGGGAGCTGTTTTTT	CASSLHPTENTGELFF	TRBJ2-2	TRBV11-2	few	.
TGTGCCACCAGTGTCCACCCCTACGGGGAACTGTTTTTT	CATSVHPYGELFF	TRBJ1-4	TRBV24-1	few	.
TGTGCCACAGAGGGGTACACTGAAGCTTTCTTT	CATEGYTEAFF	TRBJ1-1	TRBV19	.	.
TGCAGTGCTCCCGGACAGGGGATCGACACTGAAGCTTTCTTT	CSAPGQGIDTEAFF	TRBJ1-1	TRBV20-1	few	TRBD1
TGTGCCAGCAGCCAAGATATTTGGGAGACCCAGTACTTC	CASSQDIWETQYF	TRBJ2-5	TRBV14	.	.
TGTGCCAGCAGCTTAGGGGACAGGGTGTTTATAGAGACCCAGTACTTC	CASSLGDRVFIETQYF	TRBJ2-5	TRBV11-2	.	TRBD1
TGTGCCAGCAGCGCGACAGGGGACATTAATGAAAAACTGTTTTTT	CASSATGDINEKLFF	TRBJ1-4	TRBV9	.	TRBD1
TGTGCCAGCAGCCTACAGTTTGGCGAAGAGACCCAGTACTTC	CASSLQFGEETQYF	TRBJ2-5	TRBV5-5	few	.
TGTGCCAGCAGTTTATTTCTGGCGCTGGGAAACACCATATATTTT	CASSLFLALGNTIYF	TRBJ1-3	TRBV28	many	.
TGCGCCAGCAGCCAAGAGCTGACAGGGGGCTGGGGCGGGGAGCTGTTTTTT	CASSQELTGGWGGELFF	TRBJ2-2	TRBV4-3	many	TRBD1
TGTGCCAGCAGCCAAGAGGGCAGGTTTGGAGGCTACACCTTC	CASSQEGRFGGYTF	TRBJ1-2	TRBV4-2	.	.
TGTGCCAGCAGCTTATCAGGGGTGAACACTGAAGCTTTCTTT	CASSLSGVNTEAFF	TRBJ1-1	TRBV7-6	many	.
TGTGCCAGCGTGGATAGCGGGGTCAGCTCCTACAATGAGCAGTTCTTC	CASVDSGVSSYNEQFF	TRBJ2-1	TRBV2	.	TRBD2
TGTGCCAGCAGCCAAGATTTAAGGGCCTTGGAGTTGGGAGAGACCCAGTACTTC	CASSQDLRALELGETQYF	TRBJ2-5	TRBV3-1	.	.
TGTGCCAGCAGTTACTCGTCGGCGCTTCGAGCTTTCTTT	CASSYSSALRAFF	TRBJ1-1	TRBV6-5	.	.
TGTGCCAGCAGTGCTAATCCGGGGCCAGCCCAGCATTTT	CASSANPGPAQHF	TRBJ1-5	TRBV12-3/TRBV12-4	.	.
TGTGCCAGTAGTATACGAGGCAACACTGAAGCTTTCTTT	CASSIRGNTEAFF	TRBJ1-1	TRBV19	few	.
TGTGCCAGCAGCTCGAGGGACCACCAAGAGACCCAGTACTTC	CASSSRDHQETQYF	TRBJ2-5	TRBV13	many	.
TGCGCCAGCAGTCCAGAGACAGGGGACACCTACGAGCAGTACTTC	CASSPETGDTYEQYF	TRBJ2-7	TRBV4-1	.	TRBD1
TGTGCCAGCAGCTTAGAGGGGGACAGGTTTCGAGACTTC	CASSLEGDRFRDF	TRBJ2-5	TRBV7-9	.	TRBD1
TGTGCCAGCAGTTGGGCTAGCGGGGAGAACTACAATGAGCAGTTCTTC	CASSWASGENYNEQFF	TRBJ2-1	TRBV27	.	TRBD2
TGCGCCAGCAGCCAAGAGGGGGTCGGGTTTACAGATACGCAGTATTTT	CASSQEGVGFTDTQYF	TRBJ2-3	TRBV4-3	many	.
TGTGCCAGCAGTCCCGGGACAGGGGCAGTTGGCTACACCTTC	CASSPGTGAVGYTF	TRBJ1-2	TRBV16	many	TRBD1
TGTGCCAGCAGTTACTCGAGGCTAGCGGGGGCCTTCACAGATACGCAGTATTTT	CASSYSRLAGAFTDTQYF	TRBJ2-3	TRBV6-2/TRBV6-3	.	TRBD2
TGTGCCAGCAGCCACCATTCACGGACTGAAGCTTTCTTT	CASSHHSRTEAFF	TRBJ1-1	TRBV3-1	few	.
TGTGCCAGCAGCTTCGTCAGGGCGGAGTTTGAAGCTTTCTTT	CASSFVRAEFEAFF	TRBJ1-1	TRBV7-9	few	.
TGTGCCAGCAGTTGGTGGGGCTATCAGCCCCAGCATTTT	CASSWWGYQPQHF	TRBJ1-5	TRBV6-2/TRBV6-3	.	.
TGTGCCAGCAGTGAAGCGAGGCCCGCGGGAGAAACCCAGTACTTC	CASSEARPAGETQYF	TRBJ2-5	TRBV6-1	.	TRBD2
TGTGCCAGCAGCCCGGACAGGGCTCTGACTGAAGCTTTCTTT	CASSPDRALTEAFF	TRBJ1-1	TRBV12-3/TRBV12-4	.	TRBD1
TGTGCCAGCAGCGTAGGCCTAGAGAACACCGGGGAGCTGTTTTTT	CASSVGLENTGELFF	TRBJ2-2	TRBV9	.	.
TGTGCCATCAGTGAGATCGGGACAGGATACACCGGGGAGCTGTTTTTT	CAISEIGTGYTGELFF	TRBJ2-2	TRBV10-3	few	TRBD1
TGTGCCAGTAGTTCCCACGGGGGGACTAATGAAAAACTGTTTTTT	CASSSHGGTNEKLFF	TRBJ1-4	TRBV19	few	.
TGTGCCAGCAGCTTAGGGACAGGGGGCGAGCAGTACTTC	CASSLGTGGEQYF	TRBJ2-7	TRBV11-2	few	TRBD1
TGTGCCGCACAGCAGAGAGCTAATTCACCCCTCCACTTT	CAAQQRANSPLHF	TRBJ1-6	TRBV4-2	.	.
TGTGCCAGCGGACGGACAGGGGGGAGCAATCAGCCCCAGCATTTT	CASGRTGGSNQPQHF	TRBJ1-5	TRBV7-8	.	TRBD1
TGCGCCAGCAGCCAAGCTGGAGGCGGTCTTGACACAGATACGCAGTATTTT	CASSQAGGGLDTDTQYF	TRBJ2-3	TRBV4-1	.	.